One sample yielded the 30 T cell receptor beta chains listed below, sequenced in a study of CD8 T cell repertoires and HIV-1 epitope variants. This table comes from immunoSEQ multiplex PCR, and its TCRdb copy is limited to in-frame clones, with some not included. The sample shows some 100,000 clones, 74% of them seen only once. Source material: uncultured baseline CD8+ T cells from peripheral blood mononuclear cells (PBMCs). The receptor source for this set is a male donor with HIV.

This clone was picked up a small number of times. This chain uses TRBV20-1 with TRBJ1-2, with D unclear. V was pared by 2 bases and J by 6 bases, with 7 bases between. The CDR3 runs to 11 residues. CDR1 and CDR2 from the germline V gene are DFQATT and SNEGSKA (reference sequence). CDR3 sequence (DNA): TGCAGTGCTAGATTGAGGGATGGCTACACCTTC. This gives the protein CSARLRDGYTF.

This clone was detected only a few times. The sample contains more than one DNA sequence encoding this CDR3. The V and J genes are TRBV28 and TRBJ1-1; D is perhaps TRBD1 (5 bases). From germline, CDR1 is MDHEN and CDR2 SYDVKM. The V end was cut by 3 bases, the J end by 1 base, with 9 bases between. The CDR3 runs 14 residues. The CDR3 loop is CASSLGRGNTEAFF. The CDR3 nucleotides are TGTGCCAGCAGTTTGGGTAGGGGGAACACTGAAGCTTTCTTT.

This clone turned up a few times. The V and J genes are TRBV5-1 and TRBJ2-1; tentative D call: TRBD2 (7 bases). The CDR3 is 16 residues long. V lost 0 bases and J 2 bases, leaving 12 bases between the germline ends. Germline V CDR1 and CDR2: SGHRS, YFSETQ. CDR3 in DNA: TGCGCCAGCAGCTTGGAAGGGGGAGGGCCCTACAATGAGCAGTTCTTC. The encoded protein is CASSLEGGGPYNEQFF.

This rearrangement joins TRBV28 to TRBJ1-2; D perhaps matches TRBD1 (6 bases). Germline assignment: CDR1 MDHEN and CDR2 SYDVKM. CDR3 length: 14 residues. Trimming shortened V by 10 bases and J by 3 bases, and 18 bases separated the two germline ends. CDR3 sequence reads: CAIERGGRDYGYTF. CDR3 nucleotides: TGTGCCATTGAGCGGGGGGGCAGGGACTATGGCTACACCTTC.

The genes are TRBV7-9 and TRBJ1-5; D gene ambiguous. The V end was cut by 3 bases, the J end by 1 base, with 10 bases between. This CDR3 region has 15 residues. Germline loops: CDR1 SEHNR, CDR2 FQNEAQ (reference sequence). CDR3 residues: CASSFGSGSNQPQHF. The CDR3 DNA is TGTGCCAGCAGCTTTGGGAGCGGGAGCAATCAGCCCCAGCATTTT. Supplemented by reference TRBV7-9 and TRBJ1-5, the full variable domain reads DTGVSQNPRHKITKRGQNVTFRCDPISEHNRLYWYRQTLGQGPEFLTYFQNEAQLEKSRLLSDRFSAERPKGSFSTLEIQRTEQGDSAMYLCASSFGSGSNQPQHFGDGTRLSIL.

The gene calls are TRBV5-6 and TRBJ1-2, with D possibly TRBD1 on 5 matching bases. This CDR3 has 13 amino acids. Germline V lookup: CDR1 SGHDT, CDR2 YYEEEE. V lost 1 base to trimming and J lost 8 bases, with 12 bases between them. This CDR3 is CASSLSGDGGYTF. The CDR3 nucleotides are TGTGCCAGCAGCTTGTCCGGGGACGGCGGCTACACCTTC. The full variable domain, its missing parts supplied by reference TRBV5-6 and TRBJ1-2, is DAGVTQSPTHLIKTRGQQVTLRCSPKSGHDTVSWYQQALGQGPQFIFQYYEEEERQRGNFPDRFSGHQFPNYSSELNVNALLLGDSALYLCASSLSGDGGYTFGSGTRLTVV.

This sequence joins TRBV2 and TRBJ1-2; D call uncertain. CDR3 length equals 12 residues. V gave up 4 bases and J gave up 6 bases, with 9 bases separating them. Germline V CDR1 and CDR2: SNHLY, FYNNEI. CDR3 in DNA: TGTGCCAGCAGTGTCCAGAGAGATGGCTACACCTTC. Protein product: CASSVQRDGYTF.

The V gene is TRBV7-9, the J gene TRBJ2-2, with unresolved D. This CDR3 is 11 amino acids long. V was trimmed by 0 bases and J by 7 bases, leaving 0 bases between them. Germline CDR1 and CDR2: SEHNR and FQNEAQ (reference sequence). The CDR3 spells CASSLAGELFF. CDR3 sequence (DNA): TGTGCCAGCAGCTTAGCCGGGGAGCTGTTTTTT.

The chain employs TRBV15 and TRBJ2-7; D is unresolved. This CDR3 is 14 amino acids long. Trimming removed 5 bases from V and 0 bases from J, with 11 bases in between. Germline CDR1 and CDR2: LNHNV and YYDKDF (reference sequence). CDR3 protein: CATSQDRNSYEQYF. The DNA of the CDR3 is TGTGCCACCAGCCAAGACCGTAACTCCTACGAGCAGTACTTC. Combining the CDR3 with reference TRBV15 and TRBJ2-7 gives the whole variable domain DAMVIQNPRYQVTQFGKPVTLSCSQTLNHNVMYWYQQKSSQAPKLLFHYYDKDFNNEADTPDNFQSRRPNTSFCFLDIRSPGLGDTAMYLCATSQDRNSYEQYFGPGTRLTVT.

This clone came up once. V is TRBV27 and J is TRBJ2-5, with a weak D call TRBD2 (5 bases). This CDR3 has 16 amino acids. Germline V gene sequence: CDR1 MNHEY, CDR2 SMNVEV (reference sequence). V lost 7 bases and J 1 base, leaving 19 bases between the germline ends. The CDR3 reads CASNSGGFLPQETQYF. The CDR3, as DNA: TGTGCCAGCAATTCAGGCGGGTTCCTCCCCCAAGAGACCCAGTACTTC.

The chain combines TRBV28 with TRBJ2-7, with 7 positions matching TRBD1. The ends lost 3 bases at V and 3 bases at J; junction bases unmatched: 8. The CDR3 is 15 amino acids. Germline values: CDR1 MDHEN, CDR2 SYDVKM. The CDR3 loop is CASSFLRQGFYEQYF. As DNA, the CDR3 is TGTGCCAGCAGTTTTCTACGACAGGGTTTCTACGAGCAGTACTTC.

The chain is built from TRBV5-8 and TRBJ2-5; no clear D gene. The CDR3 totals 11 residues. The V gene's germline CDR1 is SGHTS and CDR2 YDEGEE. V gave up 5 bases and J gave up 0 bases, with 2 bases separating them. This CDR3 reads CASSYQETQYF. CDR3 DNA sequence: TGTGCCAGCAGTTACCAAGAGACCCAGTACTTC. The full variable domain, its missing parts supplied by reference TRBV5-8 and TRBJ2-5, is EAGVTQSPTHLIKTRGQQATLRCSPISGHTSVYWYQQALGLGLQFLLWYDEGEERNRGNFPPRFSGRQFPNYSSELNVNALELEDSALYLCASSYQETQYFGPGTRLLVL.

This chain links TRBV5-1 with TRBJ1-5; 7 nucleotides match TRBD1. The trim removed 0 bases at V and 6 bases at J, leaving 6 bases unmatched. The CDR3 length is 15 residues. Germline V gene lookup returns CDR1 SGHRS and CDR2 YFSETQ. This CDR3 reads CASSLAGEGAQPQHF. The CDR3 bases are TGCGCCAGCAGCTTGGCCGGGGAGGGGGCTCAGCCCCAGCATTTT.

This clone has a handful of counts. The V gene is TRBV9, the J gene TRBJ2-5; D unclear. V gave up 0 bases and J gave up 5 bases, with 11 bases separating them. CDR1 and CDR2 (germline): SGDLS, YYNGEE. The CDR3 is 14 residues long. In DNA form, the CDR3 reads TGTGCCAGCAGCGTAGGAGCGAGTTGGGAGACCCAGTACTTC. Translation gives CASSVGASWETQYF.

This clone showed up just a few times. The rearrangement joins TRBV7-9 to TRBJ1-6, with D unclear. The germline V and J ends were trimmed by 5 bases and 0 bases, with 5 bases remaining between them. The germline CDR1 and CDR2 sequences are SEHNR and FQNEAQ (reference sequence). This CDR3 comprises 14 residues. CDR3 loop: CASSQSSYNSPLHF. The CDR3 bases are TGTGCCAGCAGCCAGAGCTCCTATAATTCACCCCTCCACTTT.

The chain recombines TRBV27 with TRBJ1-4; D is uncertain. V was pared by 0 bases and J by 8 bases, with 10 bases between. The CDR3 extends over 14 amino acids. Germline V gene sequence: CDR1 MNHEY, CDR2 SMNVEV (reference sequence). As DNA, the CDR3 is TGTGCCAGCAGTTTATCCCCCCGAGGGGAAAAACTGTTTTTT. Residues: CASSLSPRGEKLFF. Combining the CDR3 with reference TRBV27 and TRBJ1-4 gives the whole variable domain EAQVTQNPRYLITVTGKKLTVTCSQNMNHEYMSWYRQDPGLGLRQIYYSMNVEVTDKGDVPEGYKVSRKEKRNFPLILESPSPNQTSLYFCASSLSPRGEKLFFGSGTQLSVL.

The V and J genes are TRBV14 and TRBJ2-5, with 12 nucleotides matching TRBD2. The CDR3 contains 17 residues. V dropped 4 bases and J dropped 2; count of bases not matched to a gene: 8. Germline V gives CDR1 SGHDN, CDR2 FVKESK. CDR3 amino acids: CASSRLRGTSGQETQYF. CDR3 coding DNA: TGTGCCAGCAGCCGGCTCAGAGGGACTAGCGGGCAAGAGACCCAGTACTTC.

Within the sample, this clone is medium-sized. The J gene is TRBJ2-7, the V gene TRBV5-4, with 8 bases identical to TRBD2. With V trimmed by 0 bases and J by 5 bases, 4 bases remained unmatched. CDR1 and CDR2 from the germline V gene are SGHNT and YYREEE (reference sequence). CDR3 length equals 14 residues. The CDR3, as DNA: TGTGCCAGCAGCTTGGGCGGGGGGAACAACGAGCAGTACTTC. Protein: CASSLGGGNNEQYF.

The rearrangement joins TRBV5-4 to TRBJ2-7; 13 bases are shared with TRBD2. V shed 5 bases and J 6 bases; nucleotides not matched to a gene: 17. Per germline, CDR1 SGHNT and CDR2 YYREEE (reference sequence). The CDR3 spans 18 residues. The CDR3 DNA sequence: TGTGCCAGCAGTCCTGAACTAGGACTAGCGGGAGAAGGCTCCGAGCAGTACTTC. Translation: CASSPELGLAGEGSEQYF.

This clone was counted only a few times. The CDR3 bases are TGTGCCAGCAGCTCCCCATCCGGGACAGGGTATGAAAAACTGTTTTTT. Translation: CASSSPSGTGYEKLFF. This chain joins TRBV5-5 and TRBJ1-4; 9 nucleotides match TRBD1. Germline V gives CDR1 SGHKS, CDR2 YYEKEE (reference sequence). Trimming at V came to 3 bases and at J to 6 bases, leaving 9 bases not matched to a gene. The CDR3 sequence is 16 residues long.

This clone showed up just once. The chain combines TRBV29-1 with TRBJ1-1, with D unresolved. CDR1 is SQVTM, CDR2 ANQGSEA, per germline. V was clipped by 6 bases and J by 1 base, with 15 bases between them. CDR3 length: 14 residues. CDR3 bases: TGCAGCGTCACCCGCTCGACGGCGAACACTGAAGCTTTCTTT. This codes for CSVTRSTANTEAFF.

The chain links TRBV5-6 to TRBJ2-5; TRBD1 agrees at 8 bases. In germline, CDR1 is SGHDT, CDR2 YYEEEE. Trimming cost V 4 bases and J 5 bases; bases outside gene matches: 13. CDR3 length equals 16 residues. The CDR3 here is CASSPGQASSGETQYF. In DNA, the CDR3 is TGTGCCAGCAGCCCGGGACAGGCGAGCTCGGGGGAGACCCAGTACTTC.

The sample holds a few counts of this clone. This chain links TRBV4-2 with TRBJ2-1, with 8 bases matching TRBD2. CDR3 size: 16 residues. Germline V gives CDR1 LGHNA, CDR2 YNFKEQ. Germline trimming cut 0 bases from V and 13 bases from J; bases unmatched to any gene: 14. The DNA of the CDR3 is TGTGCCAGCAGCCAAGATCAGCAAAGGAGCGGGAGAGAACAGTTCTTC. It is translated as CASSQDQQRSGREQFF.

This clone was observed a handful of times. The rearrangement joins TRBV5-1 to TRBJ2-1; 7 bases line up with TRBD2. The CDR3 consists of 15 residues. Germline lookup yields CDR1 SGHRS and CDR2 YFSETQ. V lost 0 bases and J lost 7; bases outside the gene matches: 7. The CDR3 nucleotides read TGCGCCAGCAGCTTGGCTAGCGGTTTTACAAATGAGCAGTTCTTC. It encodes CASSLASGFTNEQFF.

This chain connects TRBV6-6 to TRBJ2-5; D possibly corresponds to TRBD2 (5 bases). There are 14 residues in the CDR3. CDR1 and CDR2 (germline): MNHNY, SVGAGI (reference sequence). V was pared by 4 bases and J by 2 bases, with 11 bases between. CDR3 nucleotides: TGTGCCAGCAGTTCCTCCGGGAATCAAGAGACCCAGTACTTC. Its translation: CASSSSGNQETQYF.

CDR3 bases: TGCGCCAGCAGCTTGGTGGGGGGGTACGAGCAGTACTTC. It specifies CASSLVGGYEQYF. The rearrangement uses TRBV5-1 and TRBJ2-7, with 7 bases identical to TRBD2. V gave up 0 bases and J gave up 4 bases; unmatched junction bases: 1. This CDR3 region has 13 residues. In germline, CDR1 is SGHRS, CDR2 YFSETQ.

In its sample, this clone was seen a few times. The V call is TRBV6-6, the J call TRBJ2-7; TRBD2 might be the D (5 bases). Germline lookup yields CDR1 MNHNY and CDR2 SVGAGI (reference sequence). V was cut by 5 bases and J by 2 bases, with 13 bases left in between. The CDR3 runs to 14 residues. This CDR3 reads CASSTLGGTYEQYF. CDR3 bases: TGTGCCAGCAGTACTTTAGGAGGAACCTACGAGCAGTACTTC.

The rearrangement uses TRBV7-2 and TRBJ2-3, with 7 positions matching TRBD2. Germline CDR1 and CDR2: SGHTA and FQGNSA. The CDR3 length is 15 residues. V shed 1 base, J shed 5 bases, and the junction held 6 bases outside the gene matches. In nucleotides, the CDR3 is TGTGCCAGCAGCTTAGTGGGCGGGGGAGGAGATACGCAGTATTTT. The encoded protein is CASSLVGGGGDTQYF.

The V gene is TRBV28, the J gene TRBJ2-7, with D perhaps TRBD1 (6 bases). V lost 3 bases to trimming and J lost 4 bases, with 22 bases between them. Germline V lookup: CDR1 MDHEN, CDR2 SYDVKM. CDR3 size: 17 residues. CDR3 bases: TGTGCCAGCAGTTTCCCTACTTCAGGGGAACGCGGTTACGAGCAGTACTTC. As protein: CASSFPTSGERGYEQYF. Complete variable domain (other parts from reference TRBV28 and TRBJ2-7): DVKVTQSSRYLVKRTGEKVFLECVQDMDHENMFWYRQDPGLGLRLIYFSYDVKMKEKGDIPEGYSVSREKKERFSLILESASTNQTSMYLCASSFPTSGERGYEQYFGPGTRLTVT.

V usage is TRBV29-1 and J usage is TRBJ2-7; no definite D call. V shed 7 bases and J shed 0 bases, with 19 bases lying between them. Germline loops: CDR1 SQVTM, CDR2 ANQGSEA. There are 15 residues in the CDR3. The DNA of the CDR3 is TGCAGCGCCGAGGTCACAACTCGTTCCTCCTACGAGCAGTACTTC. Its protein product is CSAEVTTRSSYEQYF.